This entry lists 19 T cell receptor beta chains sequenced from one sample in a study of T cell responses to AZD1222 COVID-19 vaccine. Repertoires were generated with immunoSEQ multiplex PCR, while TCRdb's copy carries only in-frame clones and drops some. In the table there are 150,000 to 200,000 clones, roughly 90% of which are singletons. The specimen comprised peripheral blood, sampled 28 days after the second AZD1222 dose. The source is an adult who received the AZD1222 COVID-19 vaccine.

The V and J genes are TRBV14 and TRBJ2-5, with TRBD1 matching 8 bases. V shed 5 bases and J 2 bases; nucleotides not matched to a gene: 13. The CDR3 has 17 amino acids. From germline, CDR1 is SGHDN and CDR2 FVKESK. CDR3 in amino acids: CASSDLWKGTGQETQYF. The CDR3 coding sequence is TGTGCCAGCAGCGATCTCTGGAAGGGGACAGGTCAAGAGACCCAGTACTTC. The complete variable domain, with remaining parts taken from reference TRBV14 and TRBJ2-5, reads EAGVTQFPSHSVIEKGQTVTLRCDPISGHDNLYWYRRVMGKEIKFLLHFVKESKQDESGMPNNRFLAERTGGTYSTLKVQPAELEDSGVYFCASSDLWKGTGQETQYFGPGTRLLVL.

This rearrangement joins TRBV12-3 or TRBV12-4 to TRBJ1-5; D is perhaps TRBD1 (5 bases). The CDR3 spans 13 residues. Trimming took off 6 bases at V and 4 bases at J, with 10 bases between the two ends. The CDR3: CASRRQPNQPQHF. The CDR3 DNA sequence: TGTGCCAGCAGGCGACAGCCTAATCAGCCCCAGCATTTT.

The chain is built from TRBV5-1 and TRBJ1-2; 7 bases are a match to TRBD1. V lost 5 bases and J lost 3; bases outside the gene matches: 10. The CDR3 runs to 15 residues. Germline CDR1 is SGHRS and CDR2 is YFSETQ. CDR3 loop: CASRQNTGTDYGYTF. The CDR3 nucleotides are TGCGCCAGCAGACAAAATACCGGGACAGACTATGGCTACACCTTC.

The rearrangement joins TRBV7-9 to TRBJ1-6, with 9 nucleotides matching TRBD1. J was trimmed by 10 bases and V by 1 base; bases with no gene match: 8. Per the germline V gene, CDR1 is SEHNR and CDR2 is FQNEAQ (reference sequence). The CDR3 is 16 amino acids. CDR3 loop: CASSLVLGQGVSPLHF. DNA for the CDR3: TGTGCCAGCAGCTTAGTTCTGGGACAGGGTGTCTCACCCCTCCACTTT. The whole variable domain, filled in from reference TRBV7-9 and TRBJ1-6, reads DTGVSQNPRHKITKRGQNVTFRCDPISEHNRLYWYRQTLGQGPEFLTYFQNEAQLEKSRLLSDRFSAERPKGSFSTLEIQRTEQGDSAMYLCASSLVLGQGVSPLHFGNGTRLTVT.

Regarding this clone: This sample includes further DNA sequences coding for the same CDR3. This rearrangement joins TRBV27 to TRBJ1-5; D gene unclear. The ends were cut back, 3 bases at V and 6 bases at J, with 6 bases in the middle. Germline CDR1 reads MNHEY; CDR2 reads SMNVEV (reference sequence). This CDR3 contains 12 residues. The CDR3 DNA reads TGTGCCAGCAGTTTCGGTGGTCAGCCCCAGCATTTT. Its protein product is CASSFGGQPQHF.

The rearrangement uses TRBV6-5 and TRBJ1-2; the D gene is possibly TRBD1 (6 bases). The CDR3 extends over 16 amino acids. The V end was cut by 2 bases, the J end by 6 bases, with 19 bases between. The germline V gene encodes CDR1 MNHEY and CDR2 SVGAGI. Written as DNA, the CDR3 is TGTGCCAGCAGTTACCCCAAGGTCACGGGGGGCCATGGCTACACCTTC. It specifies CASSYPKVTGGHGYTF.

This clone was counted only a few times. The chain couples TRBV4-1 to TRBJ2-1; tentatively, D is TRBD2 (6 bases). V was shortened by 1 base and J by 0 bases, with 16 bases between the two germline ends. The CDR3 consists of 18 residues. Germline V gene sequence: CDR1 MGHRA, CDR2 YSYEKL. The CDR3 sequence is CASSQGYQRVRSYNEQFF. The CDR3 nucleotides are TGCGCCAGCAGCCAAGGGTACCAGCGGGTGCGCTCCTACAATGAGCAGTTCTTC.

V is TRBV7-8 and J is TRBJ2-1; possible D gene TRBD2, 5 bases. This CDR3 has 16 residues. Deletions cut 2 bases from V and 8 bases from J, with 19 bases between. Germline assignment: CDR1 SGHVS and CDR2 FQNEAQ. The CDR3 sequence: CASSLPPRVGPDEQFF. CDR3 in DNA: TGTGCCAGCAGCTTACCGCCGAGGGTCGGGCCCGATGAGCAGTTCTTC.

J is TRBJ1-2 and V is TRBV4-1; no clear D. Germline values: CDR1 MGHRA, CDR2 YSYEKL. V lost 0 bases, J lost 6 bases, and 20 bases lay in between. The CDR3 loop spans 17 amino acids. CDR3 loop: CASSQDEATGRSDGYTF. CDR3 nucleotide sequence: TGCGCCAGCAGCCAAGATGAGGCTACCGGCAGGAGTGATGGCTACACCTTC.

The chain links TRBV7-3 to TRBJ2-5, with TRBD1 identical over 9 bases. There are 12 residues in the CDR3. The germline CDR1 and CDR2 sequences are SGHTA and FQGTGA. J was trimmed by 9 bases and V by 10 bases; bases with no gene match: 9. Written as DNA, the CDR3 is TGTGCCAAAGGGGGACAGGGAATGTCCCAGTACTTC. This encodes CAKGGQGMSQYF.

The chain recombines TRBV7-9 with TRBJ1-6; D is possibly TRBD1 (5 bases). The ends were cut back, 4 bases at V and 6 bases at J, with 16 bases in the middle. The CDR3 is 16 amino acids. From germline, CDR1 is SEHNR and CDR2 FQNEAQ (reference sequence). CDR3 amino acids: CASSWGDGDINSPLHF. The DNA of the CDR3 is TGTGCCAGCAGCTGGGGGGACGGTGACATTAATTCACCCCTCCACTTT.

The chain carries TRBV11-3 and TRBJ2-1; 7 bases line up with TRBD2. This CDR3 has 14 amino acids. Germline-derived CDR1 and CDR2 are SGHNT and YENEEA. After removal of 1 base from V and 7 bases from J, the junction contained 4 bases not matched to a gene. This CDR3 is CASSLGDGRNEQFF. CDR3 coding DNA: TGTGCCAGCAGCTTAGGGGACGGGAGGAATGAGCAGTTCTTC. The entire variable domain, with the rest obtained from reference TRBV11-3 and TRBJ2-1, is as follows: EAGVVQSPRYKIIEKKQPVAFWCNPISGHNTLYWYLQNLGQGPELLIRYENEEAVDDSQLPKDRFSAERLKGVDSTLKIQPAELGDSAVYLCASSLGDGRNEQFFGPGTRLTVL.

The chain joins TRBV3-1 (or the pseudogene TRBV3-2) to TRBJ2-3; D ambiguous. Germline V gives CDR1 LGHDT, CDR2 YNNKEL (reference sequence). The length of the CDR3 is 11 residues. V was pared by 4 bases and J by 6 bases, with 5 bases between. The CDR3 nucleotides are TGTGCCAGCAGCCGCCGGGATACGCAGTATTTT. This codes for CASSRRDTQYF.

The rearrangement uses TRBV7-8 and TRBJ2-7, with no clear D. The germline V gene encodes CDR1 SGHVS and CDR2 FQNEAQ. This CDR3 has 15 amino acids. The V end was cut by 5 bases, the J end by 3 bases, with 17 bases between. The CDR3 DNA reads TGTGCCAGCAGCGTAACAGAGGTGGTAGGCTACGAGCAGTACTTC. It specifies CASSVTEVVGYEQYF.

The chain links TRBV15 to TRBJ2-1; 11 positions agree with TRBD2. CDR3 length: 16 amino acids. Germline values: CDR1 LNHNV, CDR2 YYDKDF (reference sequence). Trimming at V came to 5 bases and at J to 11 bases, leaving 14 bases not matched to a gene. Here the CDR3 reads CATSRARPSGGTKQFF. The CDR3 bases are TGTGCCACCAGCCGCGCGAGGCCTAGCGGGGGGACAAAGCAGTTCTTC.

This chain joins TRBV30 and TRBJ1-1, with D unresolved. This CDR3 is 13 amino acids long. Germline V gene data show CDR1 as GTSNPN and CDR2 as SVGIG (reference sequence). Trimming cost V 4 bases and J 5 bases, with 14 bases left between them. The chain's CDR3 is CAWTVLPGTEAFF. The CDR3 region has the DNA TGTGCCTGGACAGTCCTCCCGGGGACTGAAGCTTTCTTT.

The chain carries TRBV5-4 and TRBJ1-1; 8 nucleotides line up with TRBD1. The trim removed 3 bases at V and 1 base at J, leaving 8 bases unmatched. The germline CDR1 and CDR2 sequences are SGHNT and YYREEE (reference sequence). The CDR3 is 16 residues long. CDR3 sequence: CASSSRRTGRNTEAFF. CDR3 sequence (DNA): TGTGCCAGCAGCTCCCGCCGGACAGGGCGGAACACTGAAGCTTTCTTT.

The V gene is TRBV6-5, the J gene TRBJ1-1, with 8 nucleotides matching TRBD1. CDR3 length equals 15 residues. Trimming cost V 8 bases and J 2 bases; bases outside gene matches: 10. Germline-derived CDR1 and CDR2 are MNHEY and SVGAGI. The CDR3 DNA sequence: TGTGCCAGCCCCGGACAGGGACGGAAAAACACTGAAGCTTTCTTT. Residues: CASPGQGRKNTEAFF.

This chain links TRBV4-1 with TRBJ1-3; the D is unclear. Trimming took off 0 bases at V and 0 bases at J, with 21 bases between the two ends. CDR1 MGHRA and CDR2 YSYEKL come from the germline V gene. The CDR3 is made up of 20 amino acids. Here the CDR3 reads CASSQEVGRSLHFSGNTIYF. DNA for the CDR3: TGCGCCAGCAGCCAAGAGGTTGGCAGGAGCCTTCACTTCTCTGGAAACACCATATATTTT.